This is a list of T cell receptor beta chains from one sample in a study of cytotoxic CD8 clonotypes in ibrutinib-treated CLL. TCRdb keeps only in-frame clones here, not all; method: immunoSEQ multiplex PCR. The sample consists of more than 110,000 clones, 76% of them appearing once. The sample was PBMCs, taken after 24 months of ibrutinib treatment. The receptors were sampled from a human donor with chronic lymphocytic leukemia. CDR3s include the opening cysteine and the closing phenylalanine or tryptophan. A D gene is named only where the DNA matches it firmly. Not every row has a clone size; where given, it reads once, few, many or a size class.

V gene	D gene	clone size	J gene	CDR3 DNA	CDR3 protein
TRBV5-1	TRBD1	NA	TRBJ1-1	TGCGCCAGCAGCCCCAGACAGGGGCAGAACACTGAAGCTTTCTTT	CASSPRQGQNTEAFF
TRBV6-5	NA	NA	TRBJ1-1	TGTGCCAGCTGCGCCCGGGGAACGGAGGCTGAAGCTTTCTTT	CASCARGTEAEAFF
TRBV5-4	NA	NA	TRBJ2-3	TGTGCCAGCAGCCGGGACCCGCGGGATACGCAGTATTTT	CASSRDPRDTQYF
TRBV7-6	NA	NA	TRBJ1-3	TGTGCCAGCAGCCCCCGGACAGACTTACTTGGAAACACCATATATTTT	CASSPRTDLLGNTIYF
TRBV29-1	TRBD2	NA	TRBJ2-3	TGCAGCGTTGAAACTAGCGGGAGGCTCACAGATACGCAGTATTTT	CSVETSGRLTDTQYF
TRBV19	NA	NA	TRBJ2-5	TGTGCCAGTAGTATACTAGGGCCAGTGAGACAAGAGACCCAGTACTTC	CASSILGPVRQETQYF
TRBV11-2	NA	NA	TRBJ2-4	TGTGCCAGCAGCTGGACCCCGACGGTAGCCAAAAACATTCAGTACTTC	CASSWTPTVAKNIQYF
TRBV28	NA	NA	TRBJ2-3	TGTGCCAGCAGTGGGCACACAGGCGCGGATACGCAGTATTTT	CASSGHTGADTQYF
TRBV5-6	NA	NA	TRBJ2-6	TGTGCCAGCAGCTTGGGGTCCGGGGTCCCTGGGGCCAACGTCCTGACTTTC	CASSLGSGVPGANVLTF
TRBV4-2	NA	NA	TRBJ2-5	TGTGCCAGCAGCCAAATCGGGGGCGGGAGAGAGACCCAGTACTTC	CASSQIGGGRETQYF
TRBV7-2	NA	NA	TRBJ1-2	TGTGCCAGCAGCTTATTTGGTCCGGCGGCAGGGTCATATGGCTACACCTTC	CASSLFGPAAGSYGYTF
TRBV4-3	NA	once	TRBJ1-5	TGCGCCAGCAGCCAAGAGTCCGGGACCCAGGGCAATCAGCCCCAGCATTTT	CASSQESGTQGNQPQHF
TRBV5-6	NA	few	TRBJ1-2	TGTGCCAGCAGCTTCGGAAGGGCTAACTATGGCTACACCTTC	CASSFGRANYGYTF
TRBV2	TRBD2	once	TRBJ2-5	TGTGCCAGCAGCCAAGGACTAGCGGGAGTGGAGACCCAGTACTTC	CASSQGLAGVETQYF
TRBV4-2	NA	few	TRBJ1-6	TGTGCCAGCAGCCAAGTGGGTGGGTTGGATTCACCCCTCCACTTT	CASSQVGGLDSPLHF
TRBV6-1	TRBD2	NA	TRBJ2-2	TGTGCCAGCAGGTGGGCGGGAGGGAACACCGGGGAGCTGTTTTTT	CASRWAGGNTGELFF
TRBV19	NA	few	TRBJ1-2	TGTGCCAGTAGAAGGTCCCAGACAGATGGCTACACCTTC	CASRRSQTDGYTF
TRBV13	NA	once	TRBJ2-7	TGTGCCAGCAGCCCCCGCCCCGTGGCTGCTGGGGTCTACGAGCAGTACTTC	CASSPRPVAAGVYEQYF
TRBV11-1	NA	NA	TRBJ2-1	TGTGCCAGCAGCCGGCCCGACGGCCGAGTGGCCTACAATGAGCAGTTCTTC	CASSRPDGRVAYNEQFF
TRBV6-5	TRBD1	NA	TRBJ1-3	TGTGCCAGCAGCACGACAGGGGGCACTGGAAACACCATATATTTT	CASSTTGGTGNTIYF
TRBV9	TRBD1	NA	TRBJ2-5	TGTGCCAGCAGCGTAGGTTCAGGGGGCGCTTGGCAAGAGACCCAGTACTTC	CASSVGSGGAWQETQYF
TRBV27	NA	NA	TRBJ1-1	TGTGCCAGCAGGTACAGGGACACTGAAGCTTTCTTT	CASRYRDTEAFF
TRBV19	NA	NA	TRBJ2-1	TGTGCCAGTAGTATGGGTTCGGCTTCCTACAATGAGCAGTTCTTC	CASSMGSASYNEQFF
TRBV30	NA	NA	TRBJ2-1	TGTGCCTGGAGTGATGGGCCCCCATTGAATGAGCAGTTCTTC	CAWSDGPPLNEQFF
TRBV5-1	NA	NA	TRBJ2-7	TGCGCCAGCAGCTTCCGGGGCTGGGACGAGCAGTACTTC	CASSFRGWDEQYF
TRBV27	TRBD1	NA	TRBJ1-2	TGTGCCAGCAGGGGACAGGGGCAAACCTATGGCTACACCTTC	CASRGQGQTYGYTF
TRBV11-1	TRBD1	NA	TRBJ2-7	TGTGCCAGCAGCTTTGGGGGCGGACAGGGCACCTACGAGCAGTACTTC	CASSFGGGQGTYEQYF
TRBV30	NA	many	TRBJ1-5	TGTGCCTGGAGTGTAAGGGGGGGTCAGCCCCAGCATTTT	CAWSVRGGQPQHF